Following are 32 T cell receptor beta chains from one sample sequenced in a study of spatial heterogeneity in lung cancer. TCRdb passed the 5' RACE reads through MiXCR, listing each CDR3 protein once. The profile shows 9,500 to 12,000 distinct CDR3 sequences, approximately 25% of them singletons. This sample's time point: sample taken at primary tumor resection. Without sorting, whole RNA was sequenced from tumor, nontumor lung or frozen PBMC. This specimen consisted of PBMCs, obtained at surgery. The receptors were sampled from a female donor with early-stage non-small cell lung cancer.

This clonotype has more than one count but fewer than ten. The chain is built from TRBV20-1 and TRBJ2-3; 10 bases map to TRBD1. The CDR3 totals 17 residues. Germline-derived CDR1 and CDR2 are DFQATT and SNEGSKA (reference sequence). V trimming: 4 bases; J trimming: 4 bases; junction bases outside the gene matches: 14. In DNA, the CDR3 is TGCAGTGCTAAAAGGGGGGCCGGGACAGGGGCTCCAGATACGCAGTATTTT. This translates into CSAKRGAGTGAPDTQYF.

This chain uses TRBV27 with TRBJ2-1; D is unclear. This CDR3 has 12 residues. V was trimmed by 4 bases and J by 7 bases, leaving 8 bases between them. Germline V CDR1 and CDR2: MNHEY, SMNVEV (reference sequence). CDR3 DNA sequence: TGTGCCAGCAGTTACGATCGGAATGAGCAGTTCTTC. As protein: CASSYDRNEQFF.

At least ten counts were recorded for this clonotype. This chain joins TRBV7-8 and TRBJ2-3; 9 bases align to TRBD2. This CDR3 comprises 14 residues. V lost 1 base to trimming and J lost 6 bases; unmatched junction nucleotides: 2. The germline CDR1 and CDR2 sequences are SGHVS and FQNEAQ. The CDR3 is CASSLGGRADTQYF. The CDR3, as DNA: TGTGCCAGCAGCTTAGGCGGGAGGGCCGATACGCAGTATTTT.

V and J are TRBV29-1 and TRBJ1-2; TRBD1 matches 7 bases. CDR3 size: 13 residues. V gave up 5 bases and J gave up 3 bases; unmatched junction bases: 6. Germline V gene lookup returns CDR1 SQVTM and CDR2 ANQGSEA. CDR3 coding DNA: TGCAGCGTTAAGACAGGGACGGACTATGGCTACACCTTC. Translation gives CSVKTGTDYGYTF.

The chain recombines TRBV2 with TRBJ1-1; TRBD1 might be the D (5 bases). Germline CDR1 is SNHLY and CDR2 is FYNNEI. The CDR3 loop spans 16 amino acids. The V and J ends lost 2 bases and 1 base respectively, with 14 bases between them. CDR3 bases: TGTGCCAGCAGTGAATGGGAACAGGCGGGGAACACTGAAGCTTTCTTT. As protein: CASSEWEQAGNTEAFF.

This clonotype is termed medium-sized (0.01 to 0.1%). The rearrangement joins TRBV20-1 to TRBJ1-4, with a possible D match to TRBD1 (5 bases). With 2 bases removed from V and 5 bases from J, the gap between germline ends came to 15 bases. The germline V gene encodes CDR1 DFQATT and CDR2 SNEGSKA (reference sequence). CDR3 length: 15 residues. The CDR3 nucleotides read TGCAGTGCTAGACCGGCAGGGAGGGAGAATGAAAAACTGTTTTTT. Protein: CSARPAGRENEKLFF.

The chain joins TRBV20-1 to TRBJ2-5; 8 positions match TRBD1. This CDR3 has 15 amino acids. J gave up 5 bases and V 0 bases, and 8 bases lay outside the gene matches. Germline CDR1 reads DFQATT; CDR2 reads SNEGSKA (reference sequence). The CDR3 DNA follows: TGCAGTGCTAGAGATAGAAGACAGGGGCCGGAGACCCAGTACTTC. As protein: CSARDRRQGPETQYF.

This clonotype is classed as medium-sized. The J gene is TRBJ1-5, the V gene TRBV10-3; D may be TRBD1 (6 bases). The germline CDR1 and CDR2 sequences are ENHRY and SYGVKD. This CDR3 has 17 residues. V was trimmed by 2 bases and J by 9 bases, leaving 23 bases between them. CDR3 amino acids: CAISETNRVGSIRPQHF. CDR3 nucleotide sequence: TGTGCCATCAGTGAGACCAACAGGGTGGGTAGCATTCGGCCCCAGCATTTT.

This chain uses TRBV5-1 with TRBJ2-5, with 8 bases matching TRBD1. The V gene end was trimmed by 2 bases and the J gene end by 4 bases; junction bases not matched to a gene: 7. CDR1 is SGHRS and CDR2 is YFSETQ in the germline V gene. The CDR3 has 15 amino acids. The CDR3 region is CASSFGTGQGETQYF. For the CDR3, the DNA is TGCGCCAGCAGCTTTGGTACAGGACAGGGAGAGACCCAGTACTTC.

The J gene is TRBJ1-5, the V gene TRBV30, with D tentatively TRBD1 (5 bases). Germline CDR1 GTSNPN, CDR2 SVGIG (reference sequence). The CDR3 length is 14 residues. The germline V and J ends were trimmed by 3 bases and 10 bases, with 19 bases remaining between them. The CDR3 DNA sequence: TGTGCCTGGAGCAGTGTAGGGGCCGGGGCCCCCCAGCATTTT. This sequence encodes CAWSSVGAGAPQHF. Using reference TRBV30 and TRBJ1-5 for the parts outside the CDR3, the full variable domain is SQTIHQWPATLVQPVGSPLSLECTVEGTSNPNLYWYRQAAGRGLQLLFYSVGIGQISSEVPQNLSASRPQDRQFILSSKKLLLSDSGFYLCAWSSVGAGAPQHFGDGTRLSIL.

This clonotype ranks as medium-sized (0.01 to 0.1%). The chain couples TRBV6-2 or TRBV6-3 to TRBJ2-7; D is possibly TRBD1 (6 bases). CDR3 length equals 13 residues. Trimming left V 2 bases short and J 3 bases short, with 8 bases between. The germline V gene encodes CDR1 MNHEY and CDR2 SVGEGT. Written as DNA, the CDR3 is TGTGCCAGCAGTTACCGGACAGTCTACGAGCAGTACTTC. Protein: CASSYRTVYEQYF.

This clonotype has a single count. V and J are TRBV6-5 and TRBJ1-2; D might be TRBD1 (5 bases). CDR1 MNHEY and CDR2 SVGAGI come from the germline V gene. This CDR3 has 14 amino acids. Between the trimmed V and J ends, which lost 2 bases and 0 bases, there was a span of 7 bases. The CDR3 loop reads CASSYRGANYGYTF. CDR3 coding DNA: TGTGCCAGCAGTTACCGGGGGGCTAACTATGGCTACACCTTC.

This clonotype was counted only a few times. J is TRBJ2-5 and V is TRBV27, with no clear D. Germline V lookup: CDR1 MNHEY, CDR2 SMNVEV (reference sequence). This CDR3 has 14 amino acids. V lost 6 bases, J lost 5 bases, and 16 bases lay in between. CDR3 protein: CASSGYPGMETQYF. The CDR3 bases are TGTGCCAGCAGCGGGTACCCTGGGATGGAGACCCAGTACTTC.

In its sample, this clonotype ranks as medium-sized. The chain's CDR3 is CANPGSENTEAFF. DNA of the CDR3: TGCGCCAACCCGGGGTCTGAGAACACTGAAGCTTTCTTT. The J gene is TRBJ1-1, the V gene TRBV5-1, with D uncertain. Germline V lookup: CDR1 SGHRS, CDR2 YFSETQ. This CDR3 has 13 residues. Deletions cut 9 bases from V and 1 base from J, with 13 bases between.

This clonotype has just a few counts. The rearrangement joins TRBV20-1 to TRBJ2-7; 16 nucleotides align to TRBD2. V lost 5 bases, J lost 6 bases, and 16 bases stayed unmatched. This CDR3 has 18 amino acids. Germline values: CDR1 DFQATT, CDR2 SNEGSKA (reference sequence). The CDR3 region has the DNA TGCAGTGCTCTTTCCCACCTGGGACTAGCGGGAGGGGGACGCGAGCAGTACTTC. It translates to CSALSHLGLAGGGREQYF.

This clonotype is labeled medium-sized (0.01 to 0.1%). The V gene is TRBV12-3 or TRBV12-4, the J gene TRBJ1-1; TRBD1 matches at 7 bases. The CDR3 covers 14 residues. V was pared by 5 bases and J by 2 bases, with 5 bases of the junction left unmatched. The CDR3 protein is CASSPRQGNTEAFF. The CDR3 DNA sequence: TGTGCCAGCAGTCCTCGACAGGGTAACACTGAAGCTTTCTTT.

This clonotype was picked up one time. V usage is TRBV12-3 or TRBV12-4 and J usage is TRBJ2-1; perhaps TRBD1 as D (7 bases). This CDR3 has 15 amino acids. V was cut by 10 bases and J by 4 bases, with 20 bases left in between. The chain's CDR3 is CATRGLAGPYNEQFF. For the CDR3, the DNA is TGTGCCACCAGGGGGTTGGCGGGACCTTACAATGAGCAGTTCTTC.

Relative to its sample, this clonotype is medium-sized. This sequence joins TRBV7-9 and TRBJ2-1, with TRBD2 identical over 12 bases. The CDR3 consists of 13 residues. CDR1 and CDR2 (germline): SEHNR, FQNEAQ (reference sequence). V dropped 4 bases and J dropped 15; count of bases not matched to a gene: 7. The CDR3 sequence is CASSSQTSGRGFF. In DNA, the CDR3 is TGTGCCAGCAGCTCTCAGACTAGCGGGAGAGGGTTCTTC.

This clonotype was detected a few times. The chain carries TRBV6-2 or TRBV6-3 and TRBJ2-1; 11 bases map to TRBD2. The germline gives CDR1 MNHEY, CDR2 SVGEGT. The length of the CDR3 is 20 residues. J lost 0 bases, V lost 4 bases, and 14 bases had no gene match. This CDR3 is CASSSMGLADTRSSYNEQFF. The CDR3 bases are TGTGCCAGCAGTTCTATGGGACTAGCGGATACCAGAAGCTCCTACAATGAGCAGTTCTTC.

This clonotype showed up just a few times. The chain couples TRBV28 to TRBJ2-3, with 10 positions matching TRBD2. Trimming cost V 3 bases and J 0 bases; bases outside gene matches: 9. The V gene's germline CDR1 is MDHEN and CDR2 SYDVKM. CDR3 size: 18 residues. Written as DNA, the CDR3 is TGTGCCAGCAGTTTTGGACTAGCGGAGCCTACTAGCACAGATACGCAGTATTTT. This encodes CASSFGLAEPTSTDTQYF.

This sequence joins TRBV11-1 and TRBJ1-1; TRBD1 is a possible D gene (6 bases). The germline V and J ends were trimmed by 2 bases and 4 bases, with 14 bases remaining between them. Germline V lookup: CDR1 SGHAT, CDR2 FQDESV (reference sequence). The CDR3 covers 15 residues. The CDR3 DNA sequence: TGTGCCAGCAGCTTACCGACGGTGGGGGCCACTGAAGCTTTCTTT. It translates to CASSLPTVGATEAFF. Complete variable domain (other parts from reference TRBV11-1 and TRBJ1-1): EAEVAQSPRYKITEKSQAVAFWCDPISGHATLYWYRQILGQGPELLVQFQDESVVDDSQLPKDRFSAERLKGVDSTLKIQPAELGDSAMYLCASSLPTVGATEAFFGQGTRLTVV.

V usage is TRBV24-1 and J usage is TRBJ1-6; D gene uncertain. The germline CDR1 and CDR2 sequences are KGHDR and SFDVKD. V lost 4 bases and J 9 bases, leaving 9 bases between the germline ends. This CDR3 is built from 13 residues. This CDR3 is CATSEGLSSPLHF. The CDR3 DNA reads as TGTGCCACCAGTGAAGGGTTGAGTTCACCCCTCCACTTT.

This clonotype was counted a few times. CDR3 in amino acids: CASSYTSLGAGELFF. CDR3 in DNA: TGCGCCAGCAGCTACACTAGCTTGGGTGCCGGGGAGCTGTTTTTT. The J gene is TRBJ2-2, the V gene TRBV5-1; D may be TRBD2 (6 bases). V lost 3 bases, J lost 6 bases, and 15 bases lay in between. This CDR3 spans 15 amino acids. In germline, CDR1 is SGHRS, CDR2 YFSETQ.

This clonotype was seen a handful of times. The V call is TRBV28, the J call TRBJ2-7, with 7 bases aligning to TRBD1. Germline CDR1 is MDHEN and CDR2 is SYDVKM. CDR3 length: 15 amino acids. Trimming cost V 6 bases and J 0 bases; bases outside gene matches: 8. The CDR3 region has the DNA TGTGCCAGCAGAACTTCGGGGACAGCCTCCTACGAGCAGTACTTC. It codes for CASRTSGTASYEQYF.

As to this clonotype: This CDR3 fails to terminate in the conserved phenylalanine or tryptophan, so it likely reflects a read error. The chain combines TRBV7-9 with TRBJ2-7; no firm D call. This CDR3 comprises 12 residues. CDR1 is SEHNR, CDR2 FQNEAQ, per germline (reference sequence). Trimming took 5 bases from V and 4 from J, leaving 9 bases between them. CDR3 sequence reads: CASSIDRYEQYS. In DNA form, the CDR3 reads TGTGCCAGCAGCATCGATAGGTACGAGCAGTACTCC.

The chain links TRBV20-1 to TRBJ2-3; TRBD2 agrees at 11 bases. V gave up 4 bases and J gave up 6 bases; unmatched junction bases: 9. This CDR3 has 15 amino acids. From germline, CDR1 is DFQATT and CDR2 SNEGSKA (reference sequence). CDR3 protein: CSAIFSGRAADTQYF. The CDR3 bases are TGCAGTGCTATATTTAGCGGGAGGGCCGCGGATACGCAGTATTTT.

This clonotype is medium-sized by share. This chain joins TRBV7-9 and TRBJ2-3; D remains unclear. The CDR3 contains 13 residues. Trimming pared 3 bases from V and 2 bases from J, leaving 6 bases between. Germline assignment: CDR1 SEHNR and CDR2 FQNEAQ (reference sequence). CDR3 coding DNA: TGTGCCAGCAGCTTGGCCGCCACAGATACGCAGTATTTT. Translated: CASSLAATDTQYF.

This clonotype appeared a few times. This chain links TRBV3-1 with TRBJ2-7; 8 positions agree with TRBD2. Per germline, CDR1 LGHDT and CDR2 YNNKEL (reference sequence). J was trimmed by 0 bases and V by 2 bases; bases with no gene match: 3. This CDR3 is built from 15 residues. The CDR3 spells CASSQQLAASYEQYF. In DNA form, the CDR3 reads TGTGCCAGCAGCCAACAACTAGCGGCCTCCTACGAGCAGTACTTC.

This chain links TRBV20-1 with TRBJ2-7; D possibly uses TRBD1 or TRBD2 (5 bases each). The V gene lost 3 bases and the J gene lost 2 bases, with 8 bases spanning the gap. Germline loops: CDR1 DFQATT, CDR2 SNEGSKA (reference sequence). This CDR3 is 12 amino acids long. The CDR3 DNA follows: TGCAGTGCTAGCGGGGCACCCTACGAGCAGTACTTC. Protein: CSASGAPYEQYF.

Details on this clonotype: This may be a read error: a much more frequent sequence differs by one nucleotide. The chain combines TRBV6-5 with TRBJ2-4; D is possibly TRBD2 (5 bases). Trimming pared 3 bases from V and 3 bases from J, leaving 15 bases between. Germline assignment: CDR1 MNHEY and CDR2 SVGAGI. This CDR3 is 16 amino acids long. CDR3 residues: CASSYMGLSGKNIQYF. CDR3 nucleotide sequence: TGTGCCAGCAGTTATATGGGGTTGAGCGGCAAAAACATTCAGTACTTC.

The rearrangement links TRBV18 to TRBJ1-2, with 7 bases identical to TRBD1. Germline V gives CDR1 KGHSH, CDR2 LQKENI. V dropped 5 bases and J dropped 5; count of bases not matched to a gene: 8. The CDR3 sequence is 14 residues long. The CDR3 region is CASSVPGQPYGYTF. CDR3 sequence (DNA): TGTGCCAGCTCAGTACCGGGACAGCCATATGGCTACACCTTC.

V gene TRBV28 combines with J gene TRBJ2-1; D gene uncertain. This CDR3 contains 15 residues. V was shortened by 4 bases and J by 4 bases, with 14 bases between the two germline ends. The germline V gene has CDR1 MDHEN and CDR2 SYDVKM. In DNA form, the CDR3 reads TGTGCCAGCAGTTCCTCGCGGTCCCGTTACAATGAGCAGTTCTTC. Protein sequence: CASSSSRSRYNEQFF.